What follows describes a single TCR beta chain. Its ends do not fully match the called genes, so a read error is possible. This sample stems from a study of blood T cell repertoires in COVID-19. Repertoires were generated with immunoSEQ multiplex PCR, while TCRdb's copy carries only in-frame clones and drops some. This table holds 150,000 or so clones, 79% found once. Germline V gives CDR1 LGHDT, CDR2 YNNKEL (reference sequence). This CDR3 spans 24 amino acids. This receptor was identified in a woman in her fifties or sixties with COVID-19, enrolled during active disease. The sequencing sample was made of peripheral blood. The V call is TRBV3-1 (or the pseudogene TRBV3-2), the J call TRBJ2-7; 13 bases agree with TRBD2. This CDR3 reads CAGSRTRRGRFGTSGMTSSYEQYF. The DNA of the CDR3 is TGTGCCGGCAGCCGCACCCGGAGGGGCAGGTTCGGGACTAGCGGGATGACGAGCTCCTACGAGCAGTACTTC.